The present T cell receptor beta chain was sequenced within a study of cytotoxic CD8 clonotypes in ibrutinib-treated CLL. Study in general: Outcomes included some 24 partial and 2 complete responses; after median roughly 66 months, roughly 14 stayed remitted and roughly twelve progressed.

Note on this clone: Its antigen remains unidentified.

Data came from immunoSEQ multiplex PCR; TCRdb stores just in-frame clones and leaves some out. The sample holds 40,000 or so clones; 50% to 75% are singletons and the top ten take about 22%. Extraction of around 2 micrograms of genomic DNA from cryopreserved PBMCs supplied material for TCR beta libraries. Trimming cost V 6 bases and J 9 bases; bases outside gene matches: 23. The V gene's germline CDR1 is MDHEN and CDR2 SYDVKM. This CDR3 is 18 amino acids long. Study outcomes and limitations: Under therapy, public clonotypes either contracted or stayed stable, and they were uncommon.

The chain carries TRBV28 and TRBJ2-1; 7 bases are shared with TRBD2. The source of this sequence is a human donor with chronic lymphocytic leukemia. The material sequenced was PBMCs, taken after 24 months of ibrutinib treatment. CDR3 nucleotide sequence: TGTGCCAGCAGGGCATCAGGTGGTATGAGCGGGAATTTTGGTGAGCAGTTCTTC. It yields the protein CASRASGGMSGNFGEQFF.